This passage covers 6 T cell receptor beta chains from one sample sequenced in a study of monozygotic twins with inflammatory bowel disease. Reprocessing the 5' RACE reads, TCRdb reports a single entry for every CDR3 protein and omits DNA. This table holds about 450,000 distinct CDR3 sequences. Sequenced sample: blood. All receptors derive from a human donor with ulcerative colitis or Crohn's disease, or a healthy co-twin of an affected twin (not recorded which).

The chain uses TRBV30 and TRBJ2-2; the D call of TRBD1 rests on TCRdb alone, since no DNA is present to check it. CDR3 length: 13 amino acids. Germline V CDR1 and CDR2: GTSNPN, SVGIG (reference sequence). The chain's CDR3 is CAWSGQGNGELFF.

This chain uses TRBV11-2 with TRBJ1-2; the TRBD1 assignment by TCRdb is unverifiable without DNA. Germline V lookup: CDR1 SGHAT, CDR2 FQNNGV. The CDR3 is made up of 14 amino acids. The CDR3 sequence: CASSLDTGAYGYTF. The whole variable domain, filled in from reference TRBV11-2 and TRBJ1-2, reads EAGVAQSPRYKIIEKRQSVAFWCNPISGHATLYWYQQILGQGPKLLIQFQNNGVVDDSQLPKDRFSAERLKGVDSTLKIQPAKLEDSAVYLCASSLDTGAYGYTFGSGTRLTVV.

This chain joins TRBV12-3 or TRBV12-4 and TRBJ1-5; absent DNA, TCRdb's TRBD1 call cannot be checked. The CDR3 covers 14 residues. CDR3: CASSPRVSNQPQHF.

The CDR3 here is CASSSWTSGPQETQYF. V is TRBV11-2 and J is TRBJ2-5; the TCRdb D gene call, TRBD2, has no DNA to confirm it. The CDR3 is 16 residues long. Germline lookup yields CDR1 SGHAT and CDR2 FQNNGV.

The CDR3 spells CASSGLAGYEQYF. The gene calls are TRBV11-2 and TRBJ2-7; the TCRdb D gene call, TRBD2, has no DNA to confirm it. The CDR3 covers 13 residues. Germline-derived CDR1 and CDR2 are SGHAT and FQNNGV.

This chain joins TRBV12-3 or TRBV12-4 and TRBJ2-1. The CDR3 runs to 16 residues. The CDR3 reads CASSLRGKSSYNEQFF.